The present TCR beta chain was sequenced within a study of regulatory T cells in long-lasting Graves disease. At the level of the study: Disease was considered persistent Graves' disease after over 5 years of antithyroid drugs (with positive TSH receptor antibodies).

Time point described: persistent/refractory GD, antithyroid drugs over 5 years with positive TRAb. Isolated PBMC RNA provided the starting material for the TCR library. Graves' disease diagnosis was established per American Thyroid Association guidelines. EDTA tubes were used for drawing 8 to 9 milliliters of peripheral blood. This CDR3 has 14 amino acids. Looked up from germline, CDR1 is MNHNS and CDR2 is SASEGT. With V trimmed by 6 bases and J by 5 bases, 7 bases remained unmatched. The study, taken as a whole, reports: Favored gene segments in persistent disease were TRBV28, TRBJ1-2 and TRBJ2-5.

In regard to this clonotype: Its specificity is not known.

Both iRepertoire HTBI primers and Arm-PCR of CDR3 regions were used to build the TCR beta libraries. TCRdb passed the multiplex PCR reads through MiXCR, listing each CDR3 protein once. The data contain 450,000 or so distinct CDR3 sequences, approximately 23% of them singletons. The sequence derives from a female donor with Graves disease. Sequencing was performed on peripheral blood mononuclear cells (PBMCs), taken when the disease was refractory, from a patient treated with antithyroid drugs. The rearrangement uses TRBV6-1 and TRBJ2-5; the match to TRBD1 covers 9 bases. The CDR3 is CASRQTGGWETQYF. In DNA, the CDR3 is TGTGCCAGCAGGCAAACAGGGGGCTGGGAGACCCAGTACTTC.